Listed below are T cell receptor beta chains from one sample, sequenced in a study of T cell repertoires in cytomegalovirus infection. TCRdb re-called the reads through MiXCR, storing one row per CDR3 protein. This sample has about 830,000 distinct CDR3 sequences; about 30% occur once, and the top ten carry roughly 12%. For these TCRs, the target antigens are not known. The specimen was cultured CD8+ T cells from PBMCs, collected from culture after CMV antigen stimulation. The receptors were sampled from a human donor in good health (CMV status not recorded). Some clones in this sample may be carry-over from other donors' samples. Each CDR3 is given with its conserved first and last residue. The D gene is left open where the match is weak. Some rows have no size entry. The others give once, few or many, or a class for an expanded clone.

>TRBV4-2|-|-|TRBJ2-2
TGTGCCAGCAGCCCACCTGGGGGGGCGGTCACCGGGGAGCTGTTTTTT
CASSPPGGAVTGELFF
>TRBV6-8|-|-|TRBJ2-3
TGTGCCAGCAGTTACTCGCGGCCAGGGAGCACAGATACGCAGTATTTT
CASSYSRPGSTDTQYF
>TRBV5-4|-|-|TRBJ1-2
TGTGCCAGCAGCTCGCAAGGGGGTCGTAACTATGGCTACACCTTC
CASSSQGGRNYGYTF
>TRBV6-2/TRBV6-3|-|-|TRBJ2-4
TGTGCCAGCAGGCCGGGGTTAGCCAAAAACATTCAGTACTTC
CASRPGLAKNIQYF
>TRBV5-1|TRBD1|-|TRBJ2-7
TGCGCCAGCAGCTCAACAGGGGTGATCCACGAGCAGTACTTC
CASSSTGVIHEQYF
>TRBV6-2/TRBV6-3|TRBD2|few|TRBJ2-2
TGTGCCAGCAGTTCCGCACTAGCGGGGGAACTCGGGGAGCTGTTTTTT
CASSSALAGELGELFF
>TRBV11-2|-|many|TRBJ1-6
TGTGCCAGCAGCTTAGTCTACTGGGCAGGCAGGAGCTCCTATAATTCACCCCTCCACTTT
CASSLVYWAGRSSYNSPLHF
>TRBV4-1|TRBD1|-|TRBJ2-5
TGCGCCAGCAGCCAAATTGGACAGGCAGAGACCCAGTACTTC
CASSQIGQAETQYF
>TRBV19|-|few|TRBJ2-2
TGTGCCACCAATCCATGGAACACCGGGGAGCTGTTTTTT
CATNPWNTGELFF
>TRBV7-6|-|many|TRBJ2-1
TGTGCCAGCAGCTTAGCGCAAAGAACCTATAGCAATGAGCAGTTCTTC
CASSLAQRTYSNEQFF
>TRBV27|-|many|TRBJ2-1
TGTGCCAGCAGCTTGATAGGTAATGAGCAGTTCTTC
CASSLIGNEQFF
>TRBV7-9|TRBD1|-|TRBJ2-1
TGTGCCAGCAGCGCCACAGGGGGCATTTACAATGAGCAGTTCTTC
CASSATGGIYNEQFF
>TRBV6-1|-|-|TRBJ1-5
TGTGCCAGCAGTGAGTGGGGATATGGGGGCAATCAGCCCCAGCATTTT
CASSEWGYGGNQPQHF
>TRBV6-6|-|-|TRBJ1-4
TGTGCCAGCAGGGAGAGGGGAGCTAATGAAAAACTGTTTTTT
CASRERGANEKLFF
>TRBV7-7|TRBD1|few|TRBJ2-3
TGTGCTAGCAGCGCCAGGGACAGCCTCACAGATACGCAGTATTTT
CASSARDSLTDTQYF
>TRBV7-6|-|-|TRBJ1-1
TGTGCCAGCAGCTTAAGTAATGGAGGTATCACTGAAGCTTTCTTT
CASSLSNGGITEAFF
>TRBV14|-|-|TRBJ2-1
TGTGCCAGCAGCCAGCCGGGCGACGGTGAGCAGTTCTTC
CASSQPGDGEQFF